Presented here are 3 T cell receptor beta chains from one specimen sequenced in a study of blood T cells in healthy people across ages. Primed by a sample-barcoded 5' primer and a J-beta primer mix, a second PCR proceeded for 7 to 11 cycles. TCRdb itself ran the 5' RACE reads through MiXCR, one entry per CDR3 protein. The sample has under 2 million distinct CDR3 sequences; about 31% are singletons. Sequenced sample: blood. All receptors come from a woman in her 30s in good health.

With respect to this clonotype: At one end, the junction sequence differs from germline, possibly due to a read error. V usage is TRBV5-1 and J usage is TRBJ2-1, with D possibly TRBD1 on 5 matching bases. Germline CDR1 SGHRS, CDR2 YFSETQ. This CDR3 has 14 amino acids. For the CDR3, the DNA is TGCGCCCGCAGCTTGGCAGGGAACGATAATGAGCAGTTCTTC. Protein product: CARSLAGNDNEQFF.

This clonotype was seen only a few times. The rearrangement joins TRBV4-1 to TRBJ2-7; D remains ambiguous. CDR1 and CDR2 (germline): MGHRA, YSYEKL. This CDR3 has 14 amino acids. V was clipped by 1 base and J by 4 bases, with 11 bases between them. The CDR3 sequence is CASSQVTLNYEQYF. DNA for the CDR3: TGCGCCAGCAGCCAAGTGACACTGAATTACGAGCAGTACTTC.

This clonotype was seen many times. The CDR3 nucleotides are TGCGCCAGCGCCCTGGCAGGCGCCCCCACTGAAGCTTTCTTT. It is translated as CASALAGAPTEAFF. The V gene is TRBV4-1, the J gene TRBJ1-1, with unresolved D. With 8 bases removed from V and 4 bases from J, the gap between germline ends came to 17 bases. The germline V gene encodes CDR1 MGHRA and CDR2 YSYEKL. The CDR3 runs 14 residues.